This TCR beta chain was profiled in a study of control samples from healthy donors and cancer patients. The assay was immunoSEQ multiplex PCR, and TCRdb's table has in-frame clones only and misses some. The sample includes 60,000 to 80,000 clones, over 75% of them seen just once. Source material: blood. The receptor's source is a woman in her forties or fifties in good health.

CDR3 sequence reads: CSVSTDQETQYF. In DNA, the CDR3 is TGCAGCGTTTCGACAGACCAAGAGACCCAGTACTTC. The rearrangement links TRBV29-1 to TRBJ2-5, with D possibly being TRBD1 (5 bases). The CDR3 length is 12 residues. Germline CDR1 and CDR2: SQVTM and ANQGSEA. Trimming left V 5 bases short and J 0 bases short, with 7 bases between.